There are many counts of the clone carrying this T cell receptor beta chain. This sample stems from a study of spatial heterogeneity in lung cancer. TCRdb itself ran the 5' RACE reads through MiXCR, one entry per CDR3 protein. Of about 92,000 distinct CDR3 sequences detected, approximately 12% appear once; the ten largest clones hold 35% to 50%. The CDR3 covers 15 residues. The V gene's germline CDR1 is SGHRS and CDR2 YFSETQ. V lost 0 bases to trimming and J lost 5 bases, with 12 bases between them. Time point: sample taken at primary tumor resection. Unsorted whole RNA of tumor, nontumor lung or frozen PBMC was sequenced.

This sequence joins TRBV5-1 and TRBJ2-1; the D gene is possibly TRBD2 (6 bases). This specimen was PBMCs, taken at surgery. The receptor comes from a male donor with early-stage non-small cell lung cancer. CDR3 bases: TGCGCCAGCAGCTTGGGCGGGGAAATCGACAATGAGCAGTTCTTC. Encoded protein: CASSLGGEIDNEQFF.